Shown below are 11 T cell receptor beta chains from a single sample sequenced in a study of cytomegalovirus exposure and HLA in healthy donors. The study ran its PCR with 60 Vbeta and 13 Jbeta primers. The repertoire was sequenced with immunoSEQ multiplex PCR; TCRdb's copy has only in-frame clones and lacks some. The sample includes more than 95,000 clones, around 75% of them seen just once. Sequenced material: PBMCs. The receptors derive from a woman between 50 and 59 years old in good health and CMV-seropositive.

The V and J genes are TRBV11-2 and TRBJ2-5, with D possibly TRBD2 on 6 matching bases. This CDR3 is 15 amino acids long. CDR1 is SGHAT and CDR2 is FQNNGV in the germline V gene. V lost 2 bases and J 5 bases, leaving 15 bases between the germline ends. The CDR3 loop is CASSLLGRSWETQYF. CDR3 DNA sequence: TGTGCCAGCAGCTTACTAGGGAGGAGCTGGGAGACCCAGTACTTC.

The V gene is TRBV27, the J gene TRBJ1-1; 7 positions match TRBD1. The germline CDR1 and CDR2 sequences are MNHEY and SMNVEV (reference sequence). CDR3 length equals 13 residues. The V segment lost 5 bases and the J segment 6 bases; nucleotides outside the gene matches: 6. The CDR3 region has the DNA TGTGCCAGCAGTCTAACAGGGGAGGCTGAAGCTTTCTTT. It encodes CASSLTGEAEAFF.

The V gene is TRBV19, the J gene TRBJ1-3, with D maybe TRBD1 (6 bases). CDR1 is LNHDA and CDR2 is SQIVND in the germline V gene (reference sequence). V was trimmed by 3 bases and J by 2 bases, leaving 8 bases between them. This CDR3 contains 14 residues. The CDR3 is CASSIQGTGNTIYF. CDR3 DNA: TGTGCCAGTAGTATTCAGGGGACTGGAAACACCATATATTTT.

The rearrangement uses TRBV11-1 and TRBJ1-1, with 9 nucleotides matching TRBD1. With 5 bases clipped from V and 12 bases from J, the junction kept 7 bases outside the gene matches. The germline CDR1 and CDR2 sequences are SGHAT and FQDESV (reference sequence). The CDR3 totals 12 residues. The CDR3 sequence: CASSIRDRETFF. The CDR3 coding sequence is TGTGCCAGCAGCATCCGGGACAGGGAAACTTTCTTT. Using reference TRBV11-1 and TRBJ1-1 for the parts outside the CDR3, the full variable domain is EAEVAQSPRYKITEKSQAVAFWCDPISGHATLYWYRQILGQGPELLVQFQDESVVDDSQLPKDRFSAERLKGVDSTLKIQPAELGDSAMYLCASSIRDRETFFGQGTRLTVV.

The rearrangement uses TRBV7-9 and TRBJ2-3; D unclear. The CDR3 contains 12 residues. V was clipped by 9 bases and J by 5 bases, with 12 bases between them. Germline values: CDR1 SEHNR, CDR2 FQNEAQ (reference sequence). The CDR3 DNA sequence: TGTGCCAGTGCCCTAGAGGTAGATACGCAGTATTTT. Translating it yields CASALEVDTQYF.

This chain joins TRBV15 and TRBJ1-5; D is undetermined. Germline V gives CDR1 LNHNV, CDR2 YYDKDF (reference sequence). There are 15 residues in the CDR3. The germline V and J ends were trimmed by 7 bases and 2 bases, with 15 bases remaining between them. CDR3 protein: CATNSELSGNQPQHF. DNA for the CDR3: TGTGCCACCAATTCGGAGCTCTCGGGCAATCAGCCCCAGCATTTT.

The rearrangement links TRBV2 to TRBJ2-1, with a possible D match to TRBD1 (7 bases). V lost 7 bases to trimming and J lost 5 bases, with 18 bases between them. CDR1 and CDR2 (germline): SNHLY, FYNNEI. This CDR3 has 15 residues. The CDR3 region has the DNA TGTGCCAGCAAGAAGGTGGAGGGGGCGAACAATGAGCAGTTCTTC. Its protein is CASKKVEGANNEQFF. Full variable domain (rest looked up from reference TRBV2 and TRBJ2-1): EPEVTQTPSHQVTQMGQEVILRCVPISNHLYFYWYRQILGQKVEFLVSFYNNEISEKSEIFDDQFSVERPDGSNFTLKIRSTKLEDSAMYFCASKKVEGANNEQFFGPGTRLTVL.

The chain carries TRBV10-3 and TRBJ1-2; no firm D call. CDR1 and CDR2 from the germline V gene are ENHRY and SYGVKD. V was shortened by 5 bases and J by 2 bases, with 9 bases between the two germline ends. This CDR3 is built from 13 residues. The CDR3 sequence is CAISPSGNYGYTF. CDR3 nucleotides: TGTGCCATCAGTCCGTCGGGGAACTATGGCTACACCTTC.

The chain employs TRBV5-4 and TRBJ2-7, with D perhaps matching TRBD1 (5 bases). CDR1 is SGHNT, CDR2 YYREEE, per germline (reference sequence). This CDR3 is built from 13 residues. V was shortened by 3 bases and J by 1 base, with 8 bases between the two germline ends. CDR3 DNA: TGTGCCAGCAGCTCAACAGGATCCTACGAGCAGTACTTC. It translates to CASSSTGSYEQYF.

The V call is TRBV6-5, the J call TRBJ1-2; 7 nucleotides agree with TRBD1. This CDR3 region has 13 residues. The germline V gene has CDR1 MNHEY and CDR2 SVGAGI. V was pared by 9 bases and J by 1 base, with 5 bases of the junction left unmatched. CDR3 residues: CASYRGFNYGYTF. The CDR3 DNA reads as TGTGCCAGTTACAGGGGATTTAACTATGGCTACACCTTC.

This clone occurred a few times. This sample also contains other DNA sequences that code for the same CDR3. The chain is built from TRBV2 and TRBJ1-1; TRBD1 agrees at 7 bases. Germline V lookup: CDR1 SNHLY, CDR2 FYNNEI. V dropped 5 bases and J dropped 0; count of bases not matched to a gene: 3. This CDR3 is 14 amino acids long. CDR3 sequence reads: CASSRTGLNTEAFF. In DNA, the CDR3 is TGTGCCAGCAGTCGGACAGGTCTGAACACTGAAGCTTTCTTT.